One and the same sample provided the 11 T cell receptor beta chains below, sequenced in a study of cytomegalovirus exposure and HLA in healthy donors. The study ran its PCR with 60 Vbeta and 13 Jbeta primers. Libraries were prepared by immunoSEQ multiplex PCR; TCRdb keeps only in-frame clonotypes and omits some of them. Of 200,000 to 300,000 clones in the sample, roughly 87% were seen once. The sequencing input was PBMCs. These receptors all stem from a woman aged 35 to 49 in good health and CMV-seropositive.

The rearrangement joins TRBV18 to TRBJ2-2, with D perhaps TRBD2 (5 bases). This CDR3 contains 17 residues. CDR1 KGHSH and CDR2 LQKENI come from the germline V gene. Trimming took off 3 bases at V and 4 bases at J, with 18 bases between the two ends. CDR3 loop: CASSPPEVGVTTGELFF. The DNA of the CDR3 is TGTGCCAGCTCACCGCCCGAGGTCGGGGTAACCACCGGGGAGCTGTTTTTT.

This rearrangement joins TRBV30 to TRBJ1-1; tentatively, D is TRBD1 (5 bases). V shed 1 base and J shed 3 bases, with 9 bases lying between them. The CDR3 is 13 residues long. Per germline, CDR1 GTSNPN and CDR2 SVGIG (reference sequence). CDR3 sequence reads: CAWSEQADTEAFF. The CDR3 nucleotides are TGTGCCTGGAGTGAACAGGCGGACACTGAAGCTTTCTTT. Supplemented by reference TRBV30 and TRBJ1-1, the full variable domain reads SQTIHQWPATLVQPVGSPLSLECTVEGTSNPNLYWYRQAAGRGLQLLFYSVGIGQISSEVPQNLSASRPQDRQFILSSKKLLLSDSGFYLCAWSEQADTEAFFGQGTRLTVV.

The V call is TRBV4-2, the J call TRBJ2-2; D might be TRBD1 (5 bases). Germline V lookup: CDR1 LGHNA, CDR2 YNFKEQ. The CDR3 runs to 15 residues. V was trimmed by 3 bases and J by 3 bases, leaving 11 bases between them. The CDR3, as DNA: TGTGCCAGCAGCCAGATGGGGCAGGACACCGGGGAGCTGTTTTTT. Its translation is CASSQMGQDTGELFF.

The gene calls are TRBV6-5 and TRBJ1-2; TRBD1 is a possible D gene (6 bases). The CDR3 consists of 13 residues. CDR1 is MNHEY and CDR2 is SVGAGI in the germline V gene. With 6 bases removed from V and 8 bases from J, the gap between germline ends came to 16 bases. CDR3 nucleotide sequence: TGTGCCAGCAGAGGGGGAAGGGGTTTCGGCTACACCTTC. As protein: CASRGGRGFGYTF.

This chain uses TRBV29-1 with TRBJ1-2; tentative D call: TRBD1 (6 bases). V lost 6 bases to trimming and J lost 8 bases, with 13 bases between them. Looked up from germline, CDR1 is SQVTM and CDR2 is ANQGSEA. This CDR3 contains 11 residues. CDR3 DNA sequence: TGCAGCGTACTACAGGGTGAGGGCTACACCTTC. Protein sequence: CSVLQGEGYTF.

CDR3 nucleotide sequence: TGTGCCAGCAGTTCACAGGGGCCTACCTACGAGCAGTACTTC. As protein: CASSSQGPTYEQYF. The chain combines TRBV6-1 with TRBJ2-7, with 7 positions matching TRBD1. The J segment lost 2 bases and the V segment lost 5 bases, leaving 6 bases of the junction unmatched. CDR1 and CDR2 (germline): MNHNS, SASEGT. The length of the CDR3 is 14 residues.

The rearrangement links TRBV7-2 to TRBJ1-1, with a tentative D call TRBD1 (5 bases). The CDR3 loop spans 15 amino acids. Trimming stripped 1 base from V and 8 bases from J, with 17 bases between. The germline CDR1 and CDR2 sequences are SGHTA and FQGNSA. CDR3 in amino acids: CASSLGGGSGKEAFF. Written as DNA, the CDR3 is TGTGCCAGCAGCTTAGGAGGAGGGTCAGGGAAGGAAGCTTTCTTT.

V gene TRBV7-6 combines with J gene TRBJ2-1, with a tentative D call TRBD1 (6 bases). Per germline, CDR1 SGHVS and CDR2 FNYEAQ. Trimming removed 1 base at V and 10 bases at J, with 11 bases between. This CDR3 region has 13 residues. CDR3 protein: CASSLETGYEQFF. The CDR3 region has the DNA TGTGCCAGCAGCTTAGAAACAGGGTACGAGCAGTTCTTC.

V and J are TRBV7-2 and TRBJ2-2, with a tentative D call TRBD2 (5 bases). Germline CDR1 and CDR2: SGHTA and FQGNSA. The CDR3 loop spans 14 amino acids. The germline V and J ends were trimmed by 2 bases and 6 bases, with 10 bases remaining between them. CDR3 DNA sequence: TGTGCCAGCAGCTTACTCCCGGGGTCCGGGGAGCTGTTTTTT. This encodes CASSLLPGSGELFF.

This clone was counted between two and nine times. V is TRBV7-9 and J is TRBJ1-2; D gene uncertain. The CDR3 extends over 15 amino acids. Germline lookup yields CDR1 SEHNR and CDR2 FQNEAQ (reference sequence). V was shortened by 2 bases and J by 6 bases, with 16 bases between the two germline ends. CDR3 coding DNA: TGTGCCAGCAGCTTAAGGAGGGCAGGAAATAATGGCTACACCTTC. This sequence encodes CASSLRRAGNNGYTF.

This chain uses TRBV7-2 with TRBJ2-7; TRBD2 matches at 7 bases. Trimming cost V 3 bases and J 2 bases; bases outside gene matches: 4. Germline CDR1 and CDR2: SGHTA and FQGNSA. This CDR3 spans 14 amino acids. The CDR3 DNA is TGTGCCAGCAGCTTCGGGGAGGGCCCCTACGAGCAGTACTTC. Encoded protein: CASSFGEGPYEQYF. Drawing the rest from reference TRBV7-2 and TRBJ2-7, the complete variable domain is GAGVSQSPSNKVTEKGKDVELRCDPISGHTALYWYRQSLGQGLEFLIYFQGNSAPDKSGLPSDRFSAERTGGSVSTLTIQRTQQEDSAVYLCASSFGEGPYEQYFGPGTRLTVT.